What follows are 13 T cell receptor beta chains derived from one specimen sequenced in a study of shared clonotypes between healthy human individuals. Sequencing was performed with immunoSEQ multiplex PCR; in TCRdb, only in-frame clones are kept and a portion is missing. The sample carries roughly 2 million clones, 85% to 95% recorded once. Material: naive CD4+ T cells sorted from blood. Subset in this sample: CD45RA+ positively selected. These receptors all stem from a man between 18 and 35 years old in good health.

J is TRBJ1-1 and V is TRBV6-8; D is undetermined. The V gene lost 0 bases and the J gene lost 11 bases, with 22 bases spanning the gap. Germline CDR1 reads MNHGY; CDR2 reads SAAAGT. CDR3 length: 16 residues. The CDR3 DNA follows: TGTGCCAGCAGTTACTCTATTTCCAGGTGTTACTTATCGGCTTTCTTT. Amino acids: CASSYSISRCYLSAFF.

As to this clone: Different DNA sequences within this sample yield the same CDR3. This chain links TRBV7-2 with TRBJ1-2, with TRBD1 as a possible D gene (5 bases). Germline CDR1 reads SGHTA; CDR2 reads FQGNSA. CDR3 size: 14 residues. Between the trimmed V and J ends, which lost 0 bases and 4 bases, there was a span of 9 bases. CDR3 residues: CASSLAGTGYGYTF. The CDR3 bases are TGTGCCAGCAGCTTAGCGGGCACAGGCTATGGCTACACCTTC.

This sequence joins TRBV12-5 and TRBJ1-4; weak D call: TRBD1 (5 bases). V lost 5 bases to trimming and J lost 14 bases, with 15 bases between them. The CDR3 runs to 12 residues. The germline gives CDR1 LGHNT, CDR2 FRNRAP. Here the CDR3 reads CASGRDALGLFF. In DNA form, the CDR3 reads TGTGCTAGTGGTCGGGACGCCTTGGGCCTGTTTTTT.

CDR3 residues: CASRAGGAGNQPQHF. The CDR3 bases are TGTGCCAGCAGGGCCGGGGGGGCTGGCAATCAGCCCCAGCATTTT. The rearrangement links TRBV28 to TRBJ1-5; D is perhaps TRBD1 (6 bases). The length of the CDR3 is 15 residues. The germline V and J ends were trimmed by 6 bases and 2 bases, with 14 bases remaining between them. CDR1 and CDR2 (germline): MDHEN, SYDVKM.

This chain connects TRBV6-1 to TRBJ2-7; maybe TRBD2 (6 bases). CDR3 length: 11 amino acids. Germline V gene lookup returns CDR1 MNHNS and CDR2 SASEGT. V was clipped by 4 bases and J by 12 bases, with 13 bases between them. The CDR3 DNA follows: TGTGCCAGCAGTGGCCGGGACTGGGGGTACTTC. This codes for CASSGRDWGYF.

The chain uses TRBV30 and TRBJ2-1, with TRBD2 identical over 9 bases. Looked up from germline, CDR1 is GTSNPN and CDR2 is SVGIG (reference sequence). The CDR3 sequence is 17 residues long. V was clipped by 1 base and J by 5 bases; unmatched bases: 12. The CDR3: CAWSGPRFSGSDNEQFF. The CDR3 nucleotides are TGTGCCTGGAGTGGCCCGCGATTTAGCGGGAGTGACAATGAGCAGTTCTTC.

Concerning this clone itself: This sample also contains other DNA sequences that code for the same CDR3. The chain joins TRBV10-3 to TRBJ2-3; unclear D gene. This CDR3 has 13 amino acids. CDR1 and CDR2 (germline): ENHRY, SYGVKD. Trimming removed 5 bases from V and 2 bases from J, with 8 bases in between. The CDR3 region is CAISPGATDTQYF. CDR3 sequence (DNA): TGTGCCATCAGTCCCGGCGCCACAGATACGCAGTATTTT.

This chain uses TRBV21-1 with TRBJ2-5; no check of the table's D call, TRBD1, against the DNA was made. TRBV21-1 is marked as a pseudogene. The CDR3 covers 16 residues. CDR3 bases: TGTGCCAGCAGCAACGGACAGGCCAGAGGAAGGGAGACCCAGTACTTC. Translating gives CASSNGQARGRETQYF.

The CDR3 nucleotides read TGTGCCAGCAGAGAGTTCAATGAGCAGTTCTTC. Translating gives CASREFNEQFF. The chain is built from TRBV2 and TRBJ2-1; D gene unclear. The V gene's germline CDR1 is SNHLY and CDR2 FYNNEI. Trimming took off 6 bases at V and 6 bases at J, with 6 bases between the two ends. The CDR3 length is 11 residues.

The CDR3 sequence: CASNRNTEAFF. DNA of the CDR3: TGTGCCAGCAACAGGAACACTGAAGCTTTCTTT. The rearrangement joins TRBV6-5 to TRBJ1-1; D uncertain. The ends were cut back, 7 bases at V and 1 base at J, with 4 bases in the middle. Germline loops: CDR1 MNHEY, CDR2 SVGAGI. The CDR3 has 11 residues.

The V gene is TRBV5-6, the J gene TRBJ1-4; D possibly corresponds to TRBD1 (5 bases). CDR1 and CDR2 (germline): SGHDT, YYEEEE. V lost 4 bases and J 8 bases, leaving 18 bases between the germline ends. The CDR3 is 15 amino acids. CDR3: CASSTEAGRLEKLFF. CDR3 nucleotides: TGTGCCAGCAGCACAGAGGCAGGGCGGTTGGAAAAACTGTTTTTT. The whole variable domain, filled in from reference TRBV5-6 and TRBJ1-4, reads DAGVTQSPTHLIKTRGQQVTLRCSPKSGHDTVSWYQQALGQGPQFIFQYYEEEERQRGNFPDRFSGHQFPNYSSELNVNALLLGDSALYLCASSTEAGRLEKLFFGSGTQLSVL.

This chain connects TRBV5-1 to TRBJ1-4, with 9 bases identical to TRBD1. V trimming: 4 bases; J trimming: 7 bases; junction bases outside the gene matches: 5. This CDR3 is built from 14 residues. Germline-derived CDR1 and CDR2 are SGHRS and YFSETQ. In DNA form, the CDR3 reads TGCGCCAGCAGCCCGACAGGGGGAAGTGAAAAACTGTTTTTT. It yields the protein CASSPTGGSEKLFF.

Points on this clone: Other DNA variants within this sample encode the same CDR3. The V and J genes are TRBV7-2 and TRBJ1-2; 8 positions match TRBD1. The CDR3 spans 15 residues. V lost 0 bases and J lost 2; bases outside the gene matches: 2. Germline CDR1 and CDR2: SGHTA and FQGNSA. In DNA, the CDR3 is TGTGCCAGCAGCTTAGCTGGGACAGGCAACTATGGCTACACCTTC. Translation: CASSLAGTGNYGYTF. Supplemented by reference TRBV7-2 and TRBJ1-2, the full variable domain reads GAGVSQSPSNKVTEKGKDVELRCDPISGHTALYWYRQSLGQGLEFLIYFQGNSAPDKSGLPSDRFSAERTGGSVSTLTIQRTQQEDSAVYLCASSLAGTGNYGYTFGSGTRLTVV.